The 32 T cell receptor beta chains in this list originate from one sample, sequenced in a study of T cells in Graves' hyperthyroidism and ophthalmopathy. Amplification of TCR beta CDR3 regions used RNA as the template. First-round RT-PCR with HTBI primers amplified the TCR CDR3 region. TCRdb itself ran the multiplex PCR reads through MiXCR, one entry per CDR3 protein. The sample includes about 570,000 distinct CDR3 sequences, about 43% of them seen just once. Sequences were obtained from peripheral blood or thyroid tissue (not recorded which). These receptors were collected from an adult woman with Graves' disease, either hyperthyroidism or ophthalmopathy (not recorded which).

In its sample, this clonotype was seen many times. The chain joins TRBV5-1 to TRBJ1-6; the D gene is possibly TRBD1 (5 bases). Germline V gene sequence: CDR1 SGHRS, CDR2 YFSETQ. V lost 4 bases to trimming and J lost 9 bases, with 17 bases between them. The CDR3 is 15 residues long. In DNA form, the CDR3 reads TGCGCCAGCAGCCCAGACAGTGGATTAGGTTCACCCCTCCACTTT. This translates into CASSPDSGLGSPLHF.

V and J are TRBV7-9 and TRBJ2-1; the match to TRBD2 covers 11 bases. Germline-derived CDR1 and CDR2 are SEHNR and FQNEAQ (reference sequence). V dropped 5 bases and J dropped 7; count of bases not matched to a gene: 10. CDR3 length equals 16 residues. CDR3 residues: CASSPKRRTSGNEQFF. The CDR3 DNA sequence: TGTGCCAGCAGCCCCAAAAGGAGGACTAGCGGGAATGAGCAGTTCTTC.

In its sample, this clonotype was seen a few times. This chain links TRBV20-1 with TRBJ1-6, with a possible D match to TRBD1 (5 bases). The CDR3 length is 15 residues. From germline, CDR1 is DFQATT and CDR2 SNEGSKA (reference sequence). The V end was cut by 3 bases, the J end by 10 bases, with 19 bases between. In nucleotides, the CDR3 is TGCAGTGCTAGTTTTTTTCGAGGGGCAGAATCACCCCTCCACTTT. It translates to CSASFFRGAESPLHF.

The chain employs TRBV19 and TRBJ1-1; possible D gene TRBD1, 5 bases. The V gene lost 6 bases and the J gene lost 5 bases, with 16 bases spanning the gap. Germline V gene lookup returns CDR1 LNHDA and CDR2 SQIVND (reference sequence). The CDR3 has 14 residues. CDR3 in DNA: TGTGCCAGTAGGGTCGGCGGAGGGGTTACTGAAGCTTTCTTT. Its protein is CASRVGGGVTEAFF.

The chain employs TRBV19 and TRBJ1-2, with a possible D match to TRBD1 (5 bases). Germline CDR1 and CDR2: LNHDA and SQIVND (reference sequence). V was trimmed by 6 bases and J by 6 bases, leaving 17 bases between them. CDR3 size: 14 residues. Here the CDR3 reads CASSFGVQGHGYTF. DNA of the CDR3: TGTGCCAGTAGCTTCGGAGTCCAGGGCCATGGCTACACCTTC. The full variable domain, with the rest looked up from reference TRBV19 and TRBJ1-2, is DGGITQSPKYLFRKEGQNVTLSCEQNLNHDAMYWYRQDPGQGLRLIYYSQIVNDFQKGDIAEGYSVSREKKESFPLTVTSAQKNPTAFYLCASSFGVQGHGYTFGSGTRLTVV.

This clonotype has ten or more counts. This rearrangement joins TRBV10-3 to TRBJ2-5; weak D call: TRBD1 (6 bases). Trimming removed 0 bases at V and 4 bases at J, with 12 bases between. The CDR3 sequence is 15 residues long. Per the germline V gene, CDR1 is ENHRY and CDR2 is SYGVKD. In DNA, the CDR3 is TGTGCCATCAGTGAGTCTTTCGGGACACTAGAGACCCAGTACTTC. Amino acid sequence: CAISESFGTLETQYF.

This clonotype has at least ten counts. V usage is TRBV7-2 and J usage is TRBJ1-1; tentatively, D is TRBD1 (6 bases). Germline V gene sequence: CDR1 SGHTA, CDR2 FQGNSA. V was clipped by 6 bases and J by 6 bases, with 11 bases between them. This CDR3 comprises 12 residues. In DNA form, the CDR3 reads TGTGCCAGCAGTCAACAGGGAGCTGAAGCTTTCTTT. Protein sequence: CASSQQGAEAFF.

Concerning this clonotype: No DNA is shown, since the ends of the CDR3 on it are uncertain; the CDR3 is the one TCRdb lists. V is TRBV20-1 and J is TRBJ2-2. Inclusive of both ends, the CDR3 amounts to 18 amino acids. The germline V gene encodes CDR1 DFQATT and CDR2 SNEGSKA (reference sequence). The CDR3 reads CSASGGSSYEQYFGELFF.

To note about this clonotype: The junction departs from germline at one end; a sequencing error may be responsible. V gene TRBV28 combines with J gene TRBJ1-1, with TRBD1 as a possible D gene (6 bases). There are 13 residues in the CDR3. CDR1 is MDHEN and CDR2 is SYDVKM in the germline V gene. DNA of the CDR3: TGTTCCAGCAGGAAACAGGGGAACACTGAAGCTTTCTTT. It yields the protein CSSRKQGNTEAFF.

In regard to this clonotype: Because the CDR3's place on the DNA is in doubt, the DNA is left out and the CDR3 is given as listed by TCRdb. The CDR3 sequence: CASSLDSYEQYFGPGTIYF. The chain uses TRBV7-8 and TRBJ1-3; the tabulated D call, TRBD1, remains unverified against the DNA. The germline gives CDR1 SGHVS, CDR2 FQNEAQ. Counting both end residues, the CDR3 totals 19 amino acids.

This clonotype was detected many times. V gene TRBV7-8 combines with J gene TRBJ2-2; 7 bases line up with TRBD2. The CDR3 covers 17 residues. Per germline, CDR1 SGHVS and CDR2 FQNEAQ. The V and J ends lost 0 bases and 4 bases, in that order; junction bases with no gene match: 8. Here the CDR3 reads CASSLARAGRTTGELFF. The CDR3 coding sequence is TGTGCCAGCAGCTTAGCGCGAGCGGGAAGGACCACCGGGGAGCTGTTTTTT.

The J gene is TRBJ2-7, the V gene TRBV29-1, with 7 bases lining up with TRBD2. This CDR3 is 16 amino acids long. Germline CDR1 is SQVTM and CDR2 is ANQGSEA. The trim removed 4 bases at V and 6 bases at J, leaving 18 bases unmatched. DNA of the CDR3: TGCAGCGTTGCCGGGATCAGTGGGGGGGGAATGGGCGAGCAGTACTTC. Amino acids: CSVAGISGGGMGEQYF.

The chain carries TRBV11-1 and TRBJ2-2, with D possibly being TRBD1 (6 bases). The germline CDR1 and CDR2 sequences are SGHAT and FQDESV (reference sequence). CDR3 length equals 16 residues. Trimming shortened V by 2 bases and J by 3 bases, and 13 bases separated the two germline ends. CDR3 bases: TGTGCCAGCAGCTTAAACAGGGTAAAGGACACCGGGGAGCTGTTTTTT. Its translation is CASSLNRVKDTGELFF.

This clonotype showed up many times. The chain is built from TRBV9 and TRBJ2-5, with TRBD2 matching 10 bases. This CDR3 has 16 residues. Germline assignment: CDR1 SGDLS and CDR2 YYNGEE. V lost 4 bases to trimming and J lost 5 bases; unmatched junction nucleotides: 11. The CDR3 loop is CASSPRLAGELETQYF. The CDR3 coding sequence is TGTGCCAGCAGCCCCCGTCTAGCGGGAGAGCTCGAGACCCAGTACTTC.

The chain employs TRBV29-1 and TRBJ1-1; TRBD1 matches at 8 bases. The CDR3 is 13 amino acids. Germline V gene sequence: CDR1 SQVTM, CDR2 ANQGSEA. The V gene end was trimmed by 8 bases and the J gene end by 4 bases; junction bases not matched to a gene: 9. For the CDR3, the DNA is TGCAGCAGTAGACAGGGGCTGACCACTGAAGCTTTCTTT. Residues: CSSRQGLTTEAFF.

The rearrangement joins TRBV7-9 to TRBJ1-6, with 7 bases lining up with TRBD1. This CDR3 spans 15 amino acids. Trimming removed 3 bases from V and 5 bases from J; junction bases left unmatched: 4. Germline V CDR1 and CDR2: SEHNR, FQNEAQ (reference sequence). The CDR3 sequence is CASSFDRANNSPLHF. In nucleotides, the CDR3 is TGTGCCAGCAGCTTTGACAGGGCGAATAATTCACCCCTCCACTTT.

This clonotype was counted many times. V and J are TRBV10-3 and TRBJ1-1, with D hard to call. Trimming left V 4 bases short and J 4 bases short, with 13 bases between. Per germline, CDR1 ENHRY and CDR2 SYGVKD. The CDR3 is 14 amino acids. The CDR3 is CAISVGTIGTEAFF. For the CDR3, the DNA is TGTGCCATCAGTGTAGGTACTATAGGCACTGAAGCTTTCTTT.

The table lists this clonotype with many counts. The J gene is TRBJ1-6, the V gene TRBV6-6; the D gene is possibly TRBD1 (5 bases). Germline V CDR1 and CDR2: MNHNY, SVGAGI (reference sequence). V lost 2 bases to trimming and J lost 0 bases, with 8 bases between them. The CDR3 contains 16 residues. CDR3 nucleotides: TGTGCCAGCAGTTACAGGGGAGGCTCCTATAATTCACCCCTCCACTTT. It codes for CASSYRGGSYNSPLHF.

The chain combines TRBV5-1 with TRBJ2-7, with 8 bases matching TRBD1. The junction had 4 bases not matched to a gene; V was cut back by 3 bases and J by 2 bases. The germline CDR1 and CDR2 sequences are SGHRS and YFSETQ. This CDR3 is built from 14 residues. The CDR3 DNA is TGCGCCAGCAGCTGGACAGGGCGAACCTACGAGCAGTACTTC. Its translation: CASSWTGRTYEQYF.

This chain joins TRBV15 and TRBJ1-5; 7 nucleotides agree with TRBD1. The CDR3 length is 16 residues. J was trimmed by 7 bases and V by 4 bases; bases with no gene match: 13. The germline V gene encodes CDR1 LNHNV and CDR2 YYDKDF (reference sequence). CDR3 amino acids: CATSIKTGWKNQPQHF. As DNA, the CDR3 is TGTGCCACCAGCATAAAGACAGGGTGGAAAAACCAGCCCCAGCATTTT.

The chain employs TRBV9 and TRBJ1-1; no definite D call. There are 12 residues in the CDR3. CDR1 and CDR2 (germline): SGDLS, YYNGEE. The V and J ends lost 3 bases and 3 bases respectively, with 6 bases between them. The CDR3 reads CASSASDTEAFF. In DNA form, the CDR3 reads TGTGCCAGCAGCGCGTCCGACACTGAAGCTTTCTTT.

The CDR3 region is CASNPESSNQPQHF. DNA of the CDR3: TGTGCCAGCAATCCGGAGAGTAGCAATCAGCCCCAGCATTTT. The rearrangement uses TRBV2 and TRBJ1-5; D remains ambiguous. This CDR3 is 14 amino acids long. Trimming stripped 7 bases from V and 0 bases from J, with 10 bases between. Germline loops: CDR1 SNHLY, CDR2 FYNNEI.

This clonotype appeared once. This chain joins TRBV20-1 and TRBJ2-5; D could derive from TRBD1 or TRBD2 (5 bases each). CDR1 DFQATT and CDR2 SNEGSKA come from the germline V gene (reference sequence). V was cut by 3 bases and J by 4 bases, with 12 bases left in between. This CDR3 contains 13 residues. The CDR3, as DNA: TGCAGTGCTAGTGGGGGTTGGGGAGAGACCCAGTACTTC. This gives the protein CSASGGWGETQYF.

V and J are TRBV15 and TRBJ1-6; TRBD1 agrees at 8 bases. Germline-derived CDR1 and CDR2 are LNHNV and YYDKDF (reference sequence). After removal of 5 bases from V and 5 bases from J, the junction contained 8 bases not matched to a gene. The CDR3 runs 16 residues. The CDR3 loop reads CATSSWPTGDNSPLHF. The CDR3 DNA reads TGTGCCACCAGCTCATGGCCGACAGGGGATAATTCACCCCTCCACTTT.

This clonotype was recorded a few times. The chain recombines TRBV9 with TRBJ1-6; D not resolved. CDR1 and CDR2 from the germline V gene are SGDLS and YYNGEE. The CDR3 runs to 12 residues. V shed 6 bases and J shed 7 bases, with 8 bases lying between them. CDR3 amino acids: CASTERNSPLHF. CDR3 nucleotide sequence: TGTGCCAGCACGGAGCGGAATTCACCCCTCCACTTT.

This clonotype was recorded many times. The chain recombines TRBV6-6 with TRBJ1-5; 8 nucleotides match TRBD1. From germline, CDR1 is MNHNY and CDR2 SVGAGI (reference sequence). The CDR3 has 14 amino acids. The trim removed 4 bases at V and 16 bases at J, leaving 15 bases unmatched. CDR3 sequence: CASSSPFLTGEGHF. The CDR3 DNA is TGTGCCAGCAGTTCCCCGTTCCTGACAGGGGAAGGACATTTT.

This clonotype occurred many times. The chain uses TRBV10-3 and TRBJ1-5; no reliable D call. The CDR3 totals 13 residues. V was trimmed by 11 bases and J by 4 bases, leaving 15 bases between them. CDR1 is ENHRY, CDR2 SYGVKD, per germline. CDR3 sequence reads: CASSEGNNQPQHF. DNA for the CDR3: TGTGCCTCGAGCGAGGGCAATAATCAGCCCCAGCATTTT.

As regards this clonotype: Without the conserved terminal phenylalanine or tryptophan, this CDR3 likely stems from a read error. It is unclear where the CDR3 begins or ends on the DNA, so no DNA is shown, and the CDR3 is as TCRdb lists it. The J gene is TRBJ1-2, the V gene TRBV7-9. Inclusive of both ends, the CDR3 amounts to 14 amino acids. Germline V gene data show CDR1 as SEHNR and CDR2 as FQNEAQ (reference sequence). The CDR3 sequence: CASSQGLRAYGHTC.

The chain couples TRBV10-3 to TRBJ1-3; 7 bases agree with TRBD1. V shed 6 bases, J shed 0 bases, and the junction held 8 bases outside the gene matches. The CDR3 is 16 residues long. The germline V gene has CDR1 ENHRY and CDR2 SYGVKD. The chain's CDR3 is CAISRDSGSSGNTIYF. The CDR3 DNA follows: TGTGCCATCAGCCGGGACAGTGGAAGCTCTGGAAACACCATATATTTT.

This clonotype turned up a few times. CDR3: CSAGELGSPLHF. CDR3 in DNA: TGCAGCGCCGGGGAACTCGGGTCACCCCTCCACTTT. The rearrangement joins TRBV29-1 to TRBJ2-5, with no clear D. Judging by the DNA end, TRBJ1-6 fits better; the J call may be wrong. Per the germline V gene, CDR1 is SQVTM and CDR2 is ANQGSEA. The CDR3 totals 12 residues.

The CDR3 here is CAWNSGTGVEKLFF. The CDR3, as DNA: TGTGCCTGGAATTCCGGGACAGGGGTTGAAAAACTGTTTTTT. The chain combines TRBV30 with TRBJ1-4; TRBD1 matches at 10 bases. Looked up from germline, CDR1 is GTSNPN and CDR2 is SVGIG (reference sequence). The CDR3 spans 14 residues. V lost 4 bases, J lost 7 bases, and 6 bases stayed unmatched.

This clonotype occurred many times. This chain connects TRBV10-1 to TRBJ2-7; the D gene is possibly TRBD1 (5 bases). Trimming pared 5 bases from V and 6 bases from J, leaving 14 bases between. This CDR3 has 13 amino acids. Germline CDR1 and CDR2: WNHNN and SYGVQD (reference sequence). In nucleotides, the CDR3 is TGCGCCAGCAGTTCACAGGTTAGGGGCGAGCAGTACTTC. Its protein is CASSSQVRGEQYF.